This T cell receptor (beta chain) was sequenced for a study of cytomegalovirus exposure and HLA in healthy donors. Overall study: Ancestry clustering placed about 80% of roughly 410 genotyped donors in the Caucasian-associated cluster.

This PCR relied on a set of 60 Vbeta primers and 13 Jbeta primers. Original processing notes: Unique TCR beta chains numbered approximately 80 million in a later analysis, with roughly 9.9 million shared. Assay used: immunoSEQ multiplex PCR; TCRdb lists only in-frame clones, some missing. V and J calls and clone size are given by that table; D and trimming were obtained from the DNA. The sample contains 160,000 or so clones, 75% to 90% of which appear only once. The CDR3 sequence is 16 residues long. Trimming removed 1 base from V and 6 bases from J, with 16 bases in between. CDR1 SGHVS and CDR2 FQNEAQ come from the germline V gene.

The chain carries TRBV7-8 and TRBJ2-1, with D perhaps matching TRBD2 (7 bases). The sequenced sample consisted of PBMCs. The clonotype was recovered from a middle-aged man in good health and CMV-seropositive. This CDR3 reads CASSLGGGGLSNEQFF. Written as DNA, the CDR3 is TGTGCCAGCAGCTTAGGAGGCGGGGGCCTAAGCAATGAGCAGTTCTTC.